The 11 T cell receptor beta chains below all came from one sample that was sequenced in a study of cytomegalovirus exposure and HLA in healthy donors. Researchers ran the PCR with 60 Vbeta and 13 Jbeta primers. Produced via immunoSEQ multiplex PCR; TCRdb's table is partial and in-frame only. The sample contains about 130,000 clones, approximately 80% of which appear only once. Sequenced sample: PBMCs. Every receptor here comes from a female donor in good health and CMV-seropositive.

The rearrangement links TRBV2 to TRBJ1-4; D is perhaps TRBD1 (6 bases). Per the germline V gene, CDR1 is SNHLY and CDR2 is FYNNEI. This CDR3 contains 15 residues. V dropped 7 bases and J dropped 8 bases, with 20 bases sitting between them. Here the CDR3 reads CASTRGGGAREKLFF. The CDR3, as DNA: TGTGCCAGCACGAGGGGCGGGGGGGCAAGAGAAAAACTGTTTTTT.

The rearrangement links TRBV28 to TRBJ1-2, with 9 nucleotides matching TRBD1. From germline, CDR1 is MDHEN and CDR2 SYDVKM. The V segment lost 10 bases and the J segment 6 bases; nucleotides outside the gene matches: 9. This CDR3 has 13 amino acids. The CDR3 DNA reads as TGTGCCACGCGATGGACAGGGGAGGATGGCTACACCTTC. It encodes CATRWTGEDGYTF.

The gene calls are TRBV10-3 and TRBJ2-1, with TRBD2 matching over 8 bases. CDR3 length: 15 amino acids. The trim removed 3 bases at V and 4 bases at J, leaving 5 bases unmatched. Germline CDR1 reads ENHRY; CDR2 reads SYGVKD. CDR3: CAISDTSGSYNEQFF. CDR3 in DNA: TGTGCCATCAGTGATACTAGCGGATCATACAATGAGCAGTTCTTC.

The V gene is TRBV10-3, the J gene TRBJ2-1; TRBD1 matches at 9 bases. Trimming took 8 bases from V and 4 from J; bases not matched to a gene: 3. The CDR3 spans 13 residues. Germline V CDR1 and CDR2: ENHRY, SYGVKD. CDR3 nucleotides: TGTGCCATCGCGGACAGGGGTTACAATGAGCAGTTCTTC. This codes for CAIADRGYNEQFF.

The chain carries TRBV9 and TRBJ1-4; D gene unclear. Germline CDR1 is SGDLS and CDR2 is YYNGEE. The CDR3 spans 15 residues. V dropped 0 bases and J dropped 3 bases, with 9 bases sitting between them. In DNA, the CDR3 is TGTGCCAGCAGCGTAGGAGCCGGGTCTAATGAAAAACTGTTTTTT. This encodes CASSVGAGSNEKLFF. Filled out from reference TRBV9 and TRBJ1-4, the complete variable domain reads DSGVTQTPKHLITATGQRVTLRCSPRSGDLSVYWYQQSLDQGLQFLIQYYNGEERAKGNILERFSAQQFPDLHSELNLSSLELGDSALYFCASSVGAGSNEKLFFGSGTQLSVL.

The chain is built from TRBV7-9 and TRBJ1-2; TRBD1 matches 9 bases. V shed 5 bases and J 3 bases; nucleotides not matched to a gene: 4. This CDR3 has 14 residues. In germline, CDR1 is SEHNR, CDR2 FQNEAQ (reference sequence). The CDR3 DNA is TGTGCCAGCAGCCGACGGGACAGGGACTATGGCTACACCTTC. Translation: CASSRRDRDYGYTF. Together with reference TRBV7-9 and TRBJ1-2, the CDR3 gives the full variable domain: DTGVSQNPRHKITKRGQNVTFRCDPISEHNRLYWYRQTLGQGPEFLTYFQNEAQLEKSRLLSDRFSAERPKGSFSTLEIQRTEQGDSAMYLCASSRRDRDYGYTFGSGTRLTVV.

This clone appeared a few times. J is TRBJ2-4 and V is TRBV19, with 13 bases aligning to TRBD2. Trimming at V came to 3 bases and at J to 0 bases, leaving 8 bases not matched to a gene. CDR1 is LNHDA and CDR2 is SQIVND in the germline V gene (reference sequence). The CDR3 contains 19 residues. As DNA, the CDR3 is TGTGCCAGTAGTATTACCCGACTAGCGGGAGGCCTAGCCAAAAACATTCAGTACTTC. Amino acid sequence: CASSITRLAGGLAKNIQYF.

V gene TRBV2 combines with J gene TRBJ2-7; 9 bases agree with TRBD2. The CDR3 spans 15 residues. Germline-derived CDR1 and CDR2 are SNHLY and FYNNEI. V trimming: 5 bases; J trimming: 1 base; junction bases outside the gene matches: 6. The CDR3 loop reads CASSWTSAASYEQYF. Here the CDR3 DNA reads TGTGCCAGCAGTTGGACTAGCGCGGCATCCTACGAGCAGTACTTC.

This clone was observed a few times. The junction departs from the called germline gene at one end, perhaps through a read error. The rearrangement uses TRBV2 and TRBJ1-2; 8 bases line up with TRBD1. The CDR3 sequence is 15 residues long. Germline V gives CDR1 SNHLY, CDR2 FYNNEI. The CDR3 reads CASSHQGARNSGYTF. The CDR3 coding sequence is TGTGCCAGCAGTCATCAGGGGGCGCGAAACTCTGGCTACACCTTC.

The chain is built from TRBV9 and TRBJ1-5, with 9 positions matching TRBD1. Germline V gene data show CDR1 as SGDLS and CDR2 as YYNGEE. The CDR3 totals 17 residues. J was trimmed by 5 bases and V by 4 bases; bases with no gene match: 13. The CDR3 region has the DNA TGTGCCAGCAGCATGACCGGGACAGGGTTACGGGATCAGCCCCAGCATTTT. Its translation is CASSMTGTGLRDQPQHF.

J is TRBJ1-5 and V is TRBV6-5; 9 bases align to TRBD1. This CDR3 is built from 14 residues. Germline CDR1 MNHEY, CDR2 SVGAGI. J gave up 9 bases and V 8 bases, and 11 bases lay outside the gene matches. The CDR3 DNA follows: TGTGCCAGCCGCCCCACAGGGGGCAACCTGCCCCAGCATTTT. Encoded protein: CASRPTGGNLPQHF.